The next 8 T cell receptor beta chains were all read from a single sample in a study of regulatory and conventional T cells in RAG deficiency. Assay: immunoSEQ multiplex PCR; the TCRdb copy retains only in-frame clones and omits some. The sample holds about 19,000 clones, about 87% seen once. Regulatory T cells were sorted from blood as CD4+ CD25-high CD127-low cells. This same sample was also taken into another study, of regulatory T cells. That work adds: Primers: 52 TRBV forward and 13 TRBJ reverse.

Source material: Tregs sorted from blood. The receptors originated from a human donor in good health.

CDR3: CASRSGTGGYTF. The CDR3 bases are TGTGCCAGCAGGTCCGGGACGGGAGGCTACACCTTC. The V and J genes are TRBV6-5 and TRBJ1-2; TRBD1 is a possible D gene (5 bases). Looked up from germline, CDR1 is MNHEY and CDR2 is SVGAGI. The CDR3 is made up of 12 amino acids. V was shortened by 6 bases and J by 8 bases, with 13 bases between the two germline ends.

The J gene is TRBJ2-5, the V gene TRBV5-1; 9 bases fit TRBD1. The better agreement between TRBJ2-7 and the DNA end casts doubt on the J call. This CDR3 region has 14 residues. CDR1 and CDR2 (germline): SGHRS, YFSETQ. The CDR3 is CASGEQGAAYEQYF. The CDR3, as DNA: TGCGCCAGCGGGGAACAGGGGGCCGCGTACGAGCAGTACTTC.

This clone was picked up a small number of times. The rearrangement uses TRBV19 and TRBJ1-2; D not certain. Germline V gene data show CDR1 as LNHDA and CDR2 as SQIVND (reference sequence). This CDR3 region has 19 residues. V gave up 1 base and J gave up 4 bases, with 25 bases separating them. CDR3 bases: TGTGCCAGTAGTATAGGGTCTTTGTCGTCGAAGTATTGGGGCTATGGCTACACCTTC. This translates into CASSIGSLSSKYWGYGYTF.

CDR3 residues: CASSPGHRVEQYF. CDR3 nucleotide sequence: TGTGCCAGCTCACCGGGACACCGTGTAGAGCAGTACTTC. V gene TRBV18 combines with J gene TRBJ2-7; possible D gene TRBD1, 6 bases. CDR3 size: 13 residues. Germline V lookup: CDR1 KGHSH, CDR2 LQKENI. Trimming left V 3 bases short and J 7 bases short, with 13 bases between.

The chain carries TRBV27 and TRBJ1-5; D not resolved. With 2 bases removed from V and 4 bases from J, the gap between germline ends came to 9 bases. CDR3 length: 14 amino acids. CDR1 and CDR2 from the germline V gene are MNHEY and SMNVEV (reference sequence). The CDR3 coding sequence is TGTGCCAGCAGTTTAGGTCGACCAAATCAGCCCCAGCATTTT. Its translation: CASSLGRPNQPQHF.

The rearrangement uses TRBV7-6 and TRBJ2-6; a possible D gene is TRBD1 (5 bases). This CDR3 is 15 amino acids long. Germline CDR1 and CDR2: SGHVS and FNYEAQ. V dropped 4 bases and J dropped 4 bases, with 11 bases sitting between them. CDR3 protein: CASSSIQVGANVLTF. For the CDR3, the DNA is TGTGCCAGCAGCTCGATACAGGTCGGGGCCAACGTCCTGACTTTC.

The chain employs TRBV5-1 and TRBJ1-2; D is perhaps TRBD1 (6 bases). The CDR3 length is 14 residues. The V gene lost 0 bases and the J gene lost 6 bases, with 12 bases spanning the gap. Germline CDR1 and CDR2: SGHRS and YFSETQ. CDR3 sequence: CASSLDRVNDGYTF. CDR3 DNA sequence: TGCGCCAGCAGCTTGGACAGGGTCAATGATGGCTACACCTTC. Complete variable domain (other parts from reference TRBV5-1 and TRBJ1-2): KAGVTQTPRYLIKTRGQQVTLSCSPISGHRSVSWYQQTPGQGLQFLFEYFSETQRNKGNFPGRFSGRQFSNSRSEMNVSTLELGDSALYLCASSLDRVNDGYTFGSGTRLTVV.

The V call is TRBV6-1, the J call TRBJ1-1; D might be TRBD1 (5 bases). Germline V lookup: CDR1 MNHNS, CDR2 SASEGT. Trimming took 4 bases from V and 0 from J, leaving 12 bases between them. The CDR3 length is 15 residues. CDR3 residues: CASSARQLVNTEAFF. As DNA, the CDR3 is TGTGCCAGCAGTGCGCGACAGCTGGTGAACACTGAAGCTTTCTTT.